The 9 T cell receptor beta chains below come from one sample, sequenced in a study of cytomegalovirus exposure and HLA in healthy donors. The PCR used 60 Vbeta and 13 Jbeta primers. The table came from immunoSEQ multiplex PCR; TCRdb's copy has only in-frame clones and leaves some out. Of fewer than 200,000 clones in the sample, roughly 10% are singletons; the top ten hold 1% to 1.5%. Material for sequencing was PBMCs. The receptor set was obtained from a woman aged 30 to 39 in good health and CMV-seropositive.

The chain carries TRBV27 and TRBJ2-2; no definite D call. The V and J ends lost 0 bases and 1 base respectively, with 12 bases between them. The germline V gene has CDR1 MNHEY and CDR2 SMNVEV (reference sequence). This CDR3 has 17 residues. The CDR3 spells CASSLSNSLLNTGELFF. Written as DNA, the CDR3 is TGTGCCAGCAGTTTATCGAACAGCCTACTGAACACCGGGGAGCTGTTTTTT.

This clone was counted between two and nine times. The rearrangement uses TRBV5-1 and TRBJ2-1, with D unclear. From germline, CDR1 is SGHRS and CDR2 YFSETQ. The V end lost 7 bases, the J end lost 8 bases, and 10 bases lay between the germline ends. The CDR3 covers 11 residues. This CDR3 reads CASPREYEQFF. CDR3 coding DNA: TGCGCCAGCCCTAGAGAGTATGAGCAGTTCTTC.

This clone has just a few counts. The CDR3 bases are TGTGCCAGCAGTGAATATAGGGGTGGAGAGACCCAGTACTTC. Protein: CASSEYRGGETQYF. The J gene is TRBJ2-5, the V gene TRBV25-1; maybe TRBD1 (5 bases). V was pared by 0 bases and J by 4 bases, with 9 bases between. The germline V gene has CDR1 MGHDK and CDR2 SYGVNS. The CDR3 is 14 residues long.

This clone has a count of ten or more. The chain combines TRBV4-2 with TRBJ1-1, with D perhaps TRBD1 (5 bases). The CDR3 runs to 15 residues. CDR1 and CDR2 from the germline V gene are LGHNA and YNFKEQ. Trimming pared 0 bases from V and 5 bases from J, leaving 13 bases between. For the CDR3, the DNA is TGTGCCAGCAGCCAAGATTGGGGCTCCGCGACTGAAGCTTTCTTT. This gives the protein CASSQDWGSATEAFF.

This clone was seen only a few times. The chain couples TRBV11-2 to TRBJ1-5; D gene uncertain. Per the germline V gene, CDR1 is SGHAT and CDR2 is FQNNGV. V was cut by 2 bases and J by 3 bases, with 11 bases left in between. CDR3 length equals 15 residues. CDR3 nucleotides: TGTGCCAGCAGCTTAACCGACACTCTCAATCAGCCCCAGCATTTT. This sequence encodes CASSLTDTLNQPQHF.

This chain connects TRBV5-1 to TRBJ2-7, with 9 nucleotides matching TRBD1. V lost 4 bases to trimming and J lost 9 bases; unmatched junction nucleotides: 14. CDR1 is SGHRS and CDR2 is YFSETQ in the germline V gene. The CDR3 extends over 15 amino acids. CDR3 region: CASSRQGDRVQGQYF. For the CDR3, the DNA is TGCGCCAGCAGCCGCCAAGGGGACAGGGTTCAAGGGCAGTACTTC.

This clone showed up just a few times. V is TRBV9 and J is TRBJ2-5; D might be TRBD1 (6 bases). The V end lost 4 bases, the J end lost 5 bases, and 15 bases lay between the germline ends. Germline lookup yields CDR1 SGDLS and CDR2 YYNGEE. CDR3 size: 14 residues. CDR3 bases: TGTGCCAGCAGCCCCCGAGGGGGTTCGGAGACCCAGTACTTC. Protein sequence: CASSPRGGSETQYF. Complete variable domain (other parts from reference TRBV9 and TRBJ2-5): DSGVTQTPKHLITATGQRVTLRCSPRSGDLSVYWYQQSLDQGLQFLIQYYNGEERAKGNILERFSAQQFPDLHSELNLSSLELGDSALYFCASSPRGGSETQYFGPGTRLLVL.

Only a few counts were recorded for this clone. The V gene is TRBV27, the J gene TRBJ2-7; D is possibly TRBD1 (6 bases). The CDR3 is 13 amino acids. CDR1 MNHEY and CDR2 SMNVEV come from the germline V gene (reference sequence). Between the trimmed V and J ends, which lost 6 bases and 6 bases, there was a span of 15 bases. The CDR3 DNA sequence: TGTGCCAGCAGCCGCCTGACAGGTGGCGAGCAGTACTTC. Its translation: CASSRLTGGEQYF.

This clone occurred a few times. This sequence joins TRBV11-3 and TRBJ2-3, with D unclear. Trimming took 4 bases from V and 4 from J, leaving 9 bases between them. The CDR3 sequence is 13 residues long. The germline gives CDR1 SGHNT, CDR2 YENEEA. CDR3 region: CASSSLAADTQYF. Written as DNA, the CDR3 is TGTGCCAGCAGCTCTTTGGCCGCAGATACGCAGTATTTT.